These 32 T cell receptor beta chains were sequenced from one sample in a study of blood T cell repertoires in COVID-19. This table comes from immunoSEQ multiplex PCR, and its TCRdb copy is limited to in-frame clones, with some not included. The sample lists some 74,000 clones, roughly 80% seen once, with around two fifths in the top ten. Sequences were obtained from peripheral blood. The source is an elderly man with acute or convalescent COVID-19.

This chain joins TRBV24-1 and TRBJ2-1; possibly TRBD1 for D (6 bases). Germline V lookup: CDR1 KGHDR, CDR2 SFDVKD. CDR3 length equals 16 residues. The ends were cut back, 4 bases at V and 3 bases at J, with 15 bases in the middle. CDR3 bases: TGTGCCACCAGTGACGCTAGCAGGGGATTCTACAATGAGCAGTTCTTC. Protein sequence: CATSDASRGFYNEQFF.

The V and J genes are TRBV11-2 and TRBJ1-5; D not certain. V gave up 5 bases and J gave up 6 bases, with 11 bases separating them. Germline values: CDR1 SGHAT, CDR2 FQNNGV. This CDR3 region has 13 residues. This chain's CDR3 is CASSLGLSQPQHF. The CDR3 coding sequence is TGTGCCAGCAGCCTGGGCTTGAGTCAGCCCCAGCATTTT.

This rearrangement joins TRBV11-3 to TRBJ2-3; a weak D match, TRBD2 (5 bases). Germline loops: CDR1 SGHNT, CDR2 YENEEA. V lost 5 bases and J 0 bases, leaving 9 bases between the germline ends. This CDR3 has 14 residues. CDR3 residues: CASSKGLSTDTQYF. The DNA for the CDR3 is TGTGCCAGCAGCAAAGGACTTAGCACAGATACGCAGTATTTT.

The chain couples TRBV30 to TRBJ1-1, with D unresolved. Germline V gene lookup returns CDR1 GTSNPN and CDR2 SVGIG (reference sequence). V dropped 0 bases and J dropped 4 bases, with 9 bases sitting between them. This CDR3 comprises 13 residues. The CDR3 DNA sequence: TGTGCCTGGAGTGTATCGGGAGTCACTGAAGCTTTCTTT. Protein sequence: CAWSVSGVTEAFF.

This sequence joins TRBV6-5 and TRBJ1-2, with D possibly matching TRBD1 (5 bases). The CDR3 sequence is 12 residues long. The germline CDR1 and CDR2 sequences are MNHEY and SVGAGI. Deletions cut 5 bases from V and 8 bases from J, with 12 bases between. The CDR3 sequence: CASSRKGYGYTF. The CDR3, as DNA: TGTGCCAGCAGTCGAAAGGGGTACGGCTACACCTTC.

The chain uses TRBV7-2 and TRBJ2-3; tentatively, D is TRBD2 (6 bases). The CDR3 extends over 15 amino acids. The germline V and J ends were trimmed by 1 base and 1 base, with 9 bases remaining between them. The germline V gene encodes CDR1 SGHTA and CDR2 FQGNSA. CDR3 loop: CASSLVASGTDTQYF. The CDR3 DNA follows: TGTGCCAGCAGCTTAGTGGCTAGCGGCACAGATACGCAGTATTTT.

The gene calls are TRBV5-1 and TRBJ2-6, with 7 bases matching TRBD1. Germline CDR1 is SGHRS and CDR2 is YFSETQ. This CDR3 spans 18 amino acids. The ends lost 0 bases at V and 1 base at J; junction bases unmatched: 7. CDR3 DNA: TGCGCCAGCAGCTTGGAGAGACAGGGTTCTTCTGGGGCCAACGTCCTGACTTTC. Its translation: CASSLERQGSSGANVLTF.

In DNA, the CDR3 is TGTGCCAGCAGCCAATCGAATGAAAAACTGTTTTTT. Its translation is CASSQSNEKLFF. The V gene is TRBV3-1 (or the pseudogene TRBV3-2), the J gene TRBJ1-4; D unresolved. V shed 2 bases and J shed 5 bases, with 3 bases lying between them. The CDR3 runs 12 residues. CDR1 is LGHDT and CDR2 is YNNKEL in the germline V gene (reference sequence).

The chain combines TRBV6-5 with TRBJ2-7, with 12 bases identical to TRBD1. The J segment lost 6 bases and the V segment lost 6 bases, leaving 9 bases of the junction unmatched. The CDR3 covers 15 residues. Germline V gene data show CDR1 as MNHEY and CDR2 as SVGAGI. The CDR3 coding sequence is TGTGCCAGCAGCTCTCCGGGACAGGGGGCAGGCGAGCAGTACTTC. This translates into CASSSPGQGAGEQYF.

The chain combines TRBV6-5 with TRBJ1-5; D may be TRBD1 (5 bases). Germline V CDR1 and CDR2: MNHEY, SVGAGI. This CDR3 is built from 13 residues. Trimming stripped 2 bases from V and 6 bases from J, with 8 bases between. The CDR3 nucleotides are TGTGCCAGCAGTTACGGCGGGGCTCAGCCCCAGCATTTT. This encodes CASSYGGAQPQHF.

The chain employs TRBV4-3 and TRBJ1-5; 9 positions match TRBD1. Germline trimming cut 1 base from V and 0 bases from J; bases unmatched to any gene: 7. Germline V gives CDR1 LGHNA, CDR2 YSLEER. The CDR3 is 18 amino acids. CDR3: CASSQGTGGGGSNQPQHF. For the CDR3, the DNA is TGCGCCAGCAGCCAAGGTACAGGGGGCGGAGGTAGCAATCAGCCCCAGCATTTT.

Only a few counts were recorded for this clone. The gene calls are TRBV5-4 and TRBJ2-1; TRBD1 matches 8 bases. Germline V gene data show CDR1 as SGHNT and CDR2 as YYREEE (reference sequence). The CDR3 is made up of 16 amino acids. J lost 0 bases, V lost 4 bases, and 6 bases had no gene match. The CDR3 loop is CASSTDRASSYNEQFF. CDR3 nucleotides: TGTGCCAGCAGCACGGACAGGGCGAGCTCCTACAATGAGCAGTTCTTC.

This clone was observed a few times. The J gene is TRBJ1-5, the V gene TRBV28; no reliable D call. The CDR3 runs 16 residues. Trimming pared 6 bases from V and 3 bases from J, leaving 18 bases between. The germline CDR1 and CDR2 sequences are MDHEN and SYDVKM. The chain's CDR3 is CASRTGGLVFNQPQHF. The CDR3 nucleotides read TGTGCCAGCAGGACGGGCGGGTTGGTCTTCAATCAGCCCCAGCATTTT.

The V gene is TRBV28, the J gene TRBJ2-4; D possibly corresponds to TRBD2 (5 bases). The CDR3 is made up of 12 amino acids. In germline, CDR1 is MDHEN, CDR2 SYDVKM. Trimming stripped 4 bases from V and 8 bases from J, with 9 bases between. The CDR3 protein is CASSSGLDIQYF. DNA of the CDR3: TGTGCCAGCAGTTCAGGACTTGACATTCAGTACTTC. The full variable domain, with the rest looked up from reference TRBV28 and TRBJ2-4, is DVKVTQSSRYLVKRTGEKVFLECVQDMDHENMFWYRQDPGLGLRLIYFSYDVKMKEKGDIPEGYSVSREKKERFSLILESASTNQTSMYLCASSSGLDIQYFGAGTRLSVL.

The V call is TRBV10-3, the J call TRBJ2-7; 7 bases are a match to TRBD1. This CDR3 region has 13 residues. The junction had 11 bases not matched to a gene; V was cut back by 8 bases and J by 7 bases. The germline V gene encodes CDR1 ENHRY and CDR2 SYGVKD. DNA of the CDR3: TGTGCCATCGGGGACAGAACCCTACGGGAGCAGTACTTC. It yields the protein CAIGDRTLREQYF.

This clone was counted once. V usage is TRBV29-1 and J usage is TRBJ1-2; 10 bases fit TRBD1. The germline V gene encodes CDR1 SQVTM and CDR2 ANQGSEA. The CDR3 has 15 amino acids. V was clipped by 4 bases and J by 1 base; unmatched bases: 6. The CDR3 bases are TGCAGCGTTGGGGGACAGGGGAGCTATAACTATGGCTACACCTTC. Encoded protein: CSVGGQGSYNYGYTF.

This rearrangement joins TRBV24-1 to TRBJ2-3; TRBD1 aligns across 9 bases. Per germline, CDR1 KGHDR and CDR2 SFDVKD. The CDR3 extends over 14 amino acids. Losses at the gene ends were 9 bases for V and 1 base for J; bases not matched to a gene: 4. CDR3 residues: CATRRTGGTDTQYF. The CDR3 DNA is TGTGCCACCCGCCGGACAGGGGGCACAGATACGCAGTATTTT.

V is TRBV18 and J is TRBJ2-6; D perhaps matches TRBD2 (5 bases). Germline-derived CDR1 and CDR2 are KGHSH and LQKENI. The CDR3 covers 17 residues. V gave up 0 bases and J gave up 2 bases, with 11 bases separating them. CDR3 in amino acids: CASSPPLPGAGANVLTF. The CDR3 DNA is TGTGCCAGCTCACCACCCCTCCCCGGGGCTGGGGCCAACGTCCTGACTTTC.

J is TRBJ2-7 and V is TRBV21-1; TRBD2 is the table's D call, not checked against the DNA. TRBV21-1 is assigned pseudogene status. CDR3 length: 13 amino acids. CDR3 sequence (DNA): TGTGCCAGCAGCAAAGAGAAAGGAGACGAGCAGTACTTC. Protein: CASSKEKGDEQYF.

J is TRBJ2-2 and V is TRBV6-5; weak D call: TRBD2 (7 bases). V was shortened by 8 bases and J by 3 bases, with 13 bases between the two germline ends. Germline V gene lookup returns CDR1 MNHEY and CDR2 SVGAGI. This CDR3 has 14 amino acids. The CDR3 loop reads CASRAGAHTGELFF. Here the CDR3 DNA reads TGTGCCAGCCGGGCGGGGGCCCACACCGGGGAGCTGTTTTTT.

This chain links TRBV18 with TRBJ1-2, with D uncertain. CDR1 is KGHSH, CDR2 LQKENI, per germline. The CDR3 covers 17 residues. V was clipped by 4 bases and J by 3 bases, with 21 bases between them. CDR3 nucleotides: TGTGCCAGCTCACGTGTTTTGGTGCAGGAGCGGGACTATGGCTACACCTTC. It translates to CASSRVLVQERDYGYTF.

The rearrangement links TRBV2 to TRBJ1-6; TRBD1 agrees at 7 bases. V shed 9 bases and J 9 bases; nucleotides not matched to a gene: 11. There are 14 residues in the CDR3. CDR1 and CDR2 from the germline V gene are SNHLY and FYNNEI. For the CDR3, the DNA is TGTGCCAGTACACAGGGGCGTAGAGGTTCACCCCTCCACTTT. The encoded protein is CASTQGRRGSPLHF.

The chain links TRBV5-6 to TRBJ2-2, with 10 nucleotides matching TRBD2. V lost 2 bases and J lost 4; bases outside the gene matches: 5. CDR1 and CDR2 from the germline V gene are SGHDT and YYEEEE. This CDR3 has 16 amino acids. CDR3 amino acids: CASSFLAGDVTGELFF. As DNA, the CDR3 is TGTGCCAGCAGCTTCCTAGCGGGAGACGTCACCGGGGAGCTGTTTTTT.

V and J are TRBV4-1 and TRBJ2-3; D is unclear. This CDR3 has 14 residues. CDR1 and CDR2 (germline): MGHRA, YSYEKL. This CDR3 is CPTSRREGTDTQYF. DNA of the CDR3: TGCCCCACCAGCCGACGAGAGGGCACAGATACGCAGTATTTT.

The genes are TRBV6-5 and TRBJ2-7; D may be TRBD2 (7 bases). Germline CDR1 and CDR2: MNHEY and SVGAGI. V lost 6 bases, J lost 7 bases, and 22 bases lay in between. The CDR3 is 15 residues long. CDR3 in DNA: TGTGCCAGCAGACCACTCCCGGGACAAGCGGGAGAGCAGTACTTC. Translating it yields CASRPLPGQAGEQYF.

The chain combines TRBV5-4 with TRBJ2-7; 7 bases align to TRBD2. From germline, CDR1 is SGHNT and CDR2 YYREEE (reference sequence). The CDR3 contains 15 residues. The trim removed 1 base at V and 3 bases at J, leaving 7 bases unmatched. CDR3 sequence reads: CASSLSGTIGYEQYF. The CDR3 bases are TGTGCCAGCAGCTTGTCGGGGACTATTGGCTACGAGCAGTACTTC.

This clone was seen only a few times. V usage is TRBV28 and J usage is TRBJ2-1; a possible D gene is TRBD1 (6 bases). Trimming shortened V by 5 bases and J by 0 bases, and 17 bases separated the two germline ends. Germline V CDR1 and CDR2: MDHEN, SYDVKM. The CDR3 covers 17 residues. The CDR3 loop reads CASSGRDNRGSYNEQFF. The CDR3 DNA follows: TGTGCCAGCAGTGGACGGGACAACCGGGGCTCCTACAATGAGCAGTTCTTC.

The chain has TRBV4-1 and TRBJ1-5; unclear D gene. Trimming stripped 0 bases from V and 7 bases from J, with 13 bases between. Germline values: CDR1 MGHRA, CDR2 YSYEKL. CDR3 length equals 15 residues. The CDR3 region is CASSQDIYAGQPQHF. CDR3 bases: TGCGCCAGCAGCCAAGATATATACGCAGGCCAGCCCCAGCATTTT.

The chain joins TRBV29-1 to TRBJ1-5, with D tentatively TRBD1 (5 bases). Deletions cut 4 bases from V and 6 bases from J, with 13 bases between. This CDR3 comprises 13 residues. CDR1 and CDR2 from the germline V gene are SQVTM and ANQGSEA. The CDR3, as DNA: TGCAGCGTTGTACAACAGGAGGGTCAGCCCCAGCATTTT. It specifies CSVVQQEGQPQHF.

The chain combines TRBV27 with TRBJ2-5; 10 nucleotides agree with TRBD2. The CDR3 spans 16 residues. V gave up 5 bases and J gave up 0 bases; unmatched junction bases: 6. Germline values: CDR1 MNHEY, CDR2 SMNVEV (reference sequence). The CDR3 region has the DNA TGTGCCAGCAGTCCCCTGACTAGCGGGTACCAAGAGACCCAGTACTTC. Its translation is CASSPLTSGYQETQYF.

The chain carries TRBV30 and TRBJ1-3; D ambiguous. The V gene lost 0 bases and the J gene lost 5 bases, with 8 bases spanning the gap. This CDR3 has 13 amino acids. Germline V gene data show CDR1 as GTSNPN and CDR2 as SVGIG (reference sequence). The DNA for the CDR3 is TGTGCCTGGAGTGTCCAGACAAGAAACACCATATATTTT. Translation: CAWSVQTRNTIYF. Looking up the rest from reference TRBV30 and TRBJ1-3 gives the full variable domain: SQTIHQWPATLVQPVGSPLSLECTVEGTSNPNLYWYRQAAGRGLQLLFYSVGIGQISSEVPQNLSASRPQDRQFILSSKKLLLSDSGFYLCAWSVQTRNTIYFGEGSWLTVV.

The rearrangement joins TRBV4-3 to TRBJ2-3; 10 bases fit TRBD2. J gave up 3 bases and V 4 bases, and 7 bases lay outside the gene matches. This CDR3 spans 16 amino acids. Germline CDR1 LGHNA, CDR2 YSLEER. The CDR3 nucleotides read TGCGCCAGCAGCCCTAGGGGGACTAGCGCAACAGATACGCAGTATTTT. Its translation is CASSPRGTSATDTQYF.